This T cell receptor beta chain was identified during a study of long-term antiretroviral therapy in people with HIV. Regarding the study as a whole: Whereas controls had wider CDR3 length ranges, HIV repertoires had narrower ones.

Worth noting for this clone: What it binds is unknown.

immunoSEQ v3.0 was run at survey level. Measured with immunoSEQ multiplex PCR; TCRdb has only the in-frame clones, and not every one. The table includes about 31,000 clones, roughly 88% detected once. This receptor was taken from a man aged 18 to 35 with HIV. The sample consisted of unsorted PBMCs, taken 0.8 years before starting antiretroviral therapy.

In nucleotides, the CDR3 is TGTGCCAGCAGTTTATACAGGGGGCAGGCCGGGGAGCTGTTTTTT. Protein: CASSLYRGQAGELFF. This rearrangement joins TRBV28 to TRBJ2-2; 9 bases align to TRBD1. V lost 1 base to trimming and J lost 6 bases; unmatched junction nucleotides: 3. The CDR3 consists of 15 residues. Germline V gene sequence: CDR1 MDHEN, CDR2 SYDVKM. The full variable domain, completed using reference TRBV28 and TRBJ2-2, is DVKVTQSSRYLVKRTGEKVFLECVQDMDHENMFWYRQDPGLGLRLIYFSYDVKMKEKGDIPEGYSVSREKKERFSLILESASTNQTSMYLCASSLYRGQAGELFFGEGSRLTVL.